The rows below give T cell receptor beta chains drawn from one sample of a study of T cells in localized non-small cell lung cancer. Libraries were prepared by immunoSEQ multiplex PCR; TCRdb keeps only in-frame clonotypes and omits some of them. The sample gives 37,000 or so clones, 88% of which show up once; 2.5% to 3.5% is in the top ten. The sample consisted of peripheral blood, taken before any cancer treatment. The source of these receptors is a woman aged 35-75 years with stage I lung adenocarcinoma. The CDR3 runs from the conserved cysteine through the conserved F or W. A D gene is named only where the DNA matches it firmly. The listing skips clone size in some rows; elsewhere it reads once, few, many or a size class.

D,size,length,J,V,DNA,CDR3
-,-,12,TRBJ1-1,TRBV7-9,TGTGCCAGCAGCCCCGTTGCGGCTGAAGCTTTCTTT,CASSPVAAEAFF
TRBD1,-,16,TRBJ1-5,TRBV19,TGTGCCAGTACAAGGACGGACAGGTCATCAAATCAGCCCCAGCATTTT,CASTRTDRSSNQPQHF
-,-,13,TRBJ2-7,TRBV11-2,TGTGCCAGCAGCTTAAACCGGGACTCCAAGCAGTACTTC,CASSLNRDSKQYF
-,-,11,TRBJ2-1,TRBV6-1,TGTGCCAGCAGTAAAACTGCTGAGCAGTTCTTC,CASSKTAEQFF
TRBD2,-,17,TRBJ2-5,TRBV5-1,TGCGCCAGCAGTCCCGGGACTAGCGGGAGAGCACAAGAGACCCAGTACTTC,CASSPGTSGRAQETQYF
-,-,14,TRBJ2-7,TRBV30,TGTGCCTGGAGGGCCCCCGGGGTTCGGTACGAGCAGTACTTC,CAWRAPGVRYEQYF
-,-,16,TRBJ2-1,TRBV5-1,TGCGCCAGCAGCCGTTCCAGGGAGGTAGGGTACAATGAGCAGTTCTTC,CASSRSREVGYNEQFF
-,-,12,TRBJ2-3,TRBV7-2,TGTGCCAGCAGCCCTCGCACAGATACGCAGTATTTT,CASSPRTDTQYF
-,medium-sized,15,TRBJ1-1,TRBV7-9,TGTGCCAGCAGCATGCCCCCGAGTGCTGGGACTGAAGCTTTCTTT,CASSMPPSAGTEAFF
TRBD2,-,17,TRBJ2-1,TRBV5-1,TGCGCCAGCAGTCCCGCTAGCGGGAGGGCCTTTGGGAATGAGCAGTTCTTC,CASSPASGRAFGNEQFF
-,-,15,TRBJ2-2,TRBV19,TGTGCCAGTAGTATTCAACAGGGAGGCACCGGGGAGCTGTTTTTT,CASSIQQGGTGELFF
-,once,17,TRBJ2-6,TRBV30,TGTGCCGGGACCAATACCCCGGACAGCTCTGGGGCCAACGTCCTGACTTTC,CAGTNTPDSSGANVLTF
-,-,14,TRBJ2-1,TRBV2,TGTGCCAGCAGTGCATTAGGGGGTACAAATGAGCAGTTCTTC,CASSALGGTNEQFF
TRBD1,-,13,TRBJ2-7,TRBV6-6,TGTGCCAGCACGGGACAGGGCCTAGGGGCGCAGTACTTC,CASTGQGLGAQYF
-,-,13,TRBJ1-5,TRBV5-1,TGCGCCAGCAGCTTGGCCGGTTCTCAGCCCCAGCATTTT,CASSLAGSQPQHF
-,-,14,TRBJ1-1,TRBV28,TGTGCCAGCAGTCTCGTGGTAGGAGCCACTGAAGCTTTCTTT,CASSLVVGATEAFF
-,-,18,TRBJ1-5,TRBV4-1,TGCGCCAGCAGCCAAGATGGTAATCCCCACAATAGCAATCAGCCCCAGCATTTT,CASSQDGNPHNSNQPQHF
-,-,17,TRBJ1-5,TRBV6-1,TGTGCCAGCAGTGAAGCACAGTATCCGGTGGGCAATCAGCCCCAGCATTTT,CASSEAQYPVGNQPQHF
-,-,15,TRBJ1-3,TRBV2,TGTGCCAGCAGACCAGGACCCAGCTCTGGAAACACCATATATTTT,CASRPGPSSGNTIYF
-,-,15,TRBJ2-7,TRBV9,TGTGCCAGCAGCGTTGGCGGCGGGATTGCCTACGAGCAGTACTTC,CASSVGGGIAYEQYF
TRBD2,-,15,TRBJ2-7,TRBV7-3,TGTGCCAGCAGCGCTGGCGGCGGGGGCTCCTACGAGCAGTACTTC,CASSAGGGGSYEQYF
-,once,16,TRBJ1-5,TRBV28,TGTGCCAGCAGTTTAGTACCCCGCAATAGCAATCAGCCCCAGCATTTT,CASSLVPRNSNQPQHF
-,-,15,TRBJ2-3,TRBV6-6,TGTGCCAGCAGTTACAGGGAGGGGGCCACAGATACGCAGTATTTT,CASSYREGATDTQYF
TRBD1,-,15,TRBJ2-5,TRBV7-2,TGTGCCAGCAGCTTAGTCGGGACAGACAAAGAGACCCAGTACTTC,CASSLVGTDKETQYF
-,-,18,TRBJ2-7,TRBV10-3,TGTGCCATCAGTGAGTCGATGAGGGGGGGCCTAGCGCTGTACGAGCAGTACTTC,CAISESMRGGLALYEQYF
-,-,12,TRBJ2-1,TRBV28,TGTGCCAACGGGGAGGGGGGCGGTGAGCAGTTCTTC,CANGEGGGEQFF
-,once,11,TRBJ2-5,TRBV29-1,TGCAGCGTTGAGATGGGAGAGACCCAGTACTTC,CSVEMGETQYF
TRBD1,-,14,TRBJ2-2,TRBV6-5,TGTGCCAGCAGTTACTTAACAGGGGGCGGGGAGCTGTTTTTT,CASSYLTGGGELFF
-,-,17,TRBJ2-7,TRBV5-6,TGTGCCAGCAGCTTCAGTGCTAGTGGTGGACTCGCCGGGGGGCAGTACTTC,CASSFSASGGLAGGQYF
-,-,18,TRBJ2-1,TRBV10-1,TGCGCCAGCAGTCCCCACTCCCGAATAATGACAGCTAACAATGAGCAGTTCTTC,CASSPHSRIMTANNEQFF